This is a list of T cell receptor beta chains from one sample in a study of beta chain features in type 1 diabetes. The method was immunoSEQ multiplex PCR; TCRdb's version includes in-frame clones alone and lacks a portion of them. Of about 160,000 clones in the sample, roughly 8% were seen once. The sample was central memory CD4+ T cells from blood. The receptors stem from a woman under 30 with type 1 diabetes. The CDR3 runs from the conserved cysteine through the conserved F or W. Fields, in order: D gene, V gene, clone size, J gene, CDR3 DNA, CDR3 protein. A D gene is named only where the DNA matches it firmly. Only some rows state a clone size, as once, few, many or a class for expanded clones.

d_call: TRBD1; v_call: TRBV4-1; clone_size: few; j_call: TRBJ1-4; cdr3_nt: TGCGCCAGCAGCCAAGGACAGGGAAATGAAAAACTGTTTTTT; cdr3_aa: CASSQGQGNEKLFF
d_call: -; v_call: TRBV7-2; clone_size: few; j_call: TRBJ1-1; cdr3_nt: TGTGCCAGCAGCCCCCCAGAAAAAACTGAAGCTTTCTTT; cdr3_aa: CASSPPEKTEAFF
d_call: -; v_call: TRBV25-1; clone_size: many; j_call: TRBJ2-7; cdr3_nt: TGTGCCAGCAGCGAACCCCGGGAGTACTTC; cdr3_aa: CASSEPREYF
d_call: -; v_call: TRBV5-1; clone_size: -; j_call: TRBJ2-6; cdr3_nt: TGCGCCAGCAGCCCCAGAAGCTCTGGGGCCAACGTCCTGACTTTC; cdr3_aa: CASSPRSSGANVLTF
d_call: -; v_call: TRBV4-3; clone_size: few; j_call: TRBJ2-1; cdr3_nt: TGCGCCAGCAGCCAAGATCGTCTTCTAAGCTCCTACAATGAGCAGTTCTTC; cdr3_aa: CASSQDRLLSSYNEQFF
d_call: -; v_call: TRBV7-3; clone_size: many; j_call: TRBJ2-2; cdr3_nt: TGTGCCAGCAGCTTAAATTATAACACCGGGGAGCTGTTTTTT; cdr3_aa: CASSLNYNTGELFF
d_call: -; v_call: TRBV28; clone_size: -; j_call: TRBJ2-3; cdr3_nt: TGTGCCAGCAGCTCCCCCCCCACTAGCACAGATACGCAGTATTTT; cdr3_aa: CASSSPPTSTDTQYF
d_call: -; v_call: TRBV27; clone_size: -; j_call: TRBJ2-7; cdr3_nt: TGTGCCAGCCAGGATACGAACTCCTACGAGCAGTACTTC; cdr3_aa: CASQDTNSYEQYF
d_call: -; v_call: TRBV7-2; clone_size: many; j_call: TRBJ1-2; cdr3_nt: TGTGCCAGCAGCCCCGATAGCGAATATGGCTACACCTTC; cdr3_aa: CASSPDSEYGYTF
d_call: -; v_call: TRBV13; clone_size: few; j_call: TRBJ2-7; cdr3_nt: TGTGCCAGCAGTTCACTAGCCAGCTCCTACGAGCAGTACTTC; cdr3_aa: CASSSLASSYEQYF
d_call: TRBD2; v_call: TRBV7-2; clone_size: few; j_call: TRBJ2-1; cdr3_nt: TGTGCCAGCAGGGGGACTAGCGGGGGCCCCCCGTTCTTC; cdr3_aa: CASRGTSGGPPFF
d_call: -; v_call: TRBV28; clone_size: few; j_call: TRBJ1-1; cdr3_nt: TGTGCCAGCATACCAGGGCAGCACCCTGAAGCTTTCTTT; cdr3_aa: CASIPGQHPEAFF
d_call: -; v_call: TRBV9; clone_size: few; j_call: TRBJ2-7; cdr3_nt: TGTGCCAGCAGCGGGGGAAGGGGCCCCTACGAGCAGTACTTC; cdr3_aa: CASSGGRGPYEQYF
d_call: -; v_call: TRBV5-4; clone_size: -; j_call: TRBJ2-3; cdr3_nt: TGTGCCAGCAGCTTGATTAACACAGATACGCAGTATTTT; cdr3_aa: CASSLINTDTQYF
d_call: -; v_call: TRBV11-2; clone_size: few; j_call: TRBJ2-5; cdr3_nt: TGTGCCAGCAGCTTAGCGGGTGTAGAGACCCAGTACTTC; cdr3_aa: CASSLAGVETQYF
d_call: TRBD2; v_call: TRBV15; clone_size: -; j_call: TRBJ2-3; cdr3_nt: TGTGCCACCAGTCTTGAGAGGACTAGCGGGGGACACCATAGCACAGATACGCAGTATTTT; cdr3_aa: CATSLERTSGGHHSTDTQYF
d_call: -; v_call: TRBV5-6; clone_size: few; j_call: TRBJ2-5; cdr3_nt: TGTGCCAGCAGCTCTCATGACCGAGGGCCCCAGTACTTC; cdr3_aa: CASSSHDRGPQYF
d_call: -; v_call: TRBV11-3; clone_size: -; j_call: TRBJ2-7; cdr3_nt: TGTGCCAGCAGCTTCGTGTACGAGCAGTACTTC; cdr3_aa: CASSFVYEQYF
d_call: -; v_call: TRBV30; clone_size: -; j_call: TRBJ2-1; cdr3_nt: TGTGCCTGGAGTTCGGTAACTACCACCTTGGGTACGTTCTTC; cdr3_aa: CAWSSVTTTLGTFF
d_call: -; v_call: TRBV12-5; clone_size: -; j_call: TRBJ2-5; cdr3_nt: TGTGCTAGTGGCAAGAGCACGGGGATCTGGGAGACCCAGTACTTC; cdr3_aa: CASGKSTGIWETQYF
d_call: TRBD2; v_call: TRBV9; clone_size: many; j_call: TRBJ2-7; cdr3_nt: TGTGCCAGCAGCGTAGGTGGACTAGCGACCGGAGAGCAGTACTTC; cdr3_aa: CASSVGGLATGEQYF
d_call: -; v_call: TRBV7-8; clone_size: -; j_call: TRBJ2-5; cdr3_nt: TGTGCCAGCAGCCTTAGCGGAGCGTACCAAGAGACCCAGTACTTC; cdr3_aa: CASSLSGAYQETQYF
d_call: -; v_call: TRBV10-3; clone_size: -; j_call: TRBJ2-7; cdr3_nt: TGTGCCATCAGTGGGCTTACCTACGAGCAGTACTTC; cdr3_aa: CAISGLTYEQYF
d_call: -; v_call: TRBV28; clone_size: few; j_call: TRBJ1-4; cdr3_nt: TGTGCCAGCAGTCCAGTTGCAACTAATGAAAAACTGTTTTTT; cdr3_aa: CASSPVATNEKLFF
d_call: -; v_call: TRBV11-2; clone_size: -; j_call: TRBJ2-3; cdr3_nt: TGTGCCAGCAGCTTATCTATCGGTACGCAGTATTTT; cdr3_aa: CASSLSIGTQYF
d_call: -; v_call: TRBV7-8; clone_size: few; j_call: TRBJ2-7; cdr3_nt: TGTGCCAGCAGCTTAGTAACGGTAGCAATCGACGAGCAGTACTTC; cdr3_aa: CASSLVTVAIDEQYF
d_call: -; v_call: TRBV5-1; clone_size: -; j_call: TRBJ2-3; cdr3_nt: TGCGCCAGCAGCCCTCACTACACCGCCGGGGATACGCAGTATTTT; cdr3_aa: CASSPHYTAGDTQYF
d_call: -; v_call: TRBV29-1; clone_size: few; j_call: TRBJ2-1; cdr3_nt: TGCAGCGTTGAGTCGGGAACGCGATACAATGAGCAGTTCTTC; cdr3_aa: CSVESGTRYNEQFF
d_call: TRBD2; v_call: TRBV30; clone_size: many; j_call: TRBJ2-4; cdr3_nt: TGTGCCTGGGCTAGGGCGGGAGGGAACATTCAGTACTTC; cdr3_aa: CAWARAGGNIQYF
d_call: -; v_call: TRBV5-4; clone_size: few; j_call: TRBJ2-1; cdr3_nt: TGTGCCAGCAGCTCCGACGAGCCGGGAGAGCAGTTCTTC; cdr3_aa: CASSSDEPGEQFF
d_call: -; v_call: TRBV18; clone_size: -; j_call: TRBJ2-7; cdr3_nt: TGTGCCAGCTCACCGACCCGGAGTAAGTACGAGCAGTACTTC; cdr3_aa: CASSPTRSKYEQYF
d_call: -; v_call: TRBV25-1; clone_size: few; j_call: TRBJ2-1; cdr3_nt: TGTGCCAGCAGTGACCGCGACTTTGTTGAGCAGTTCTTC; cdr3_aa: CASSDRDFVEQFF
d_call: -; v_call: TRBV27; clone_size: few; j_call: TRBJ1-2; cdr3_nt: TGTGCCAGCAGTTTAAACCCCTCGGGGGGCTACACCTTC; cdr3_aa: CASSLNPSGGYTF
d_call: -; v_call: TRBV27; clone_size: -; j_call: TRBJ1-2; cdr3_nt: TGTGCCAGCAGTTTAACCCGGACAGCTACTAACTATGGCTACACCTTC; cdr3_aa: CASSLTRTATNYGYTF
d_call: -; v_call: TRBV28; clone_size: -; j_call: TRBJ1-5; cdr3_nt: TGTGCCAGCAGTGCGACAGTTCCTAGCAATCAGCCCCAGCATTTT; cdr3_aa: CASSATVPSNQPQHF
d_call: -; v_call: TRBV29-1; clone_size: -; j_call: TRBJ1-1; cdr3_nt: TGCAGCGTTGTGGGGGGCACTGAAGCTTTCTTT; cdr3_aa: CSVVGGTEAFF
d_call: TRBD2; v_call: TRBV12-5; clone_size: -; j_call: TRBJ2-2; cdr3_nt: TGTGCTAGTGGTAGGGAGGCGGGAGGAGCCGGGGAGCTGTTTTTT; cdr3_aa: CASGREAGGAGELFF
d_call: TRBD2; v_call: TRBV2; clone_size: -; j_call: TRBJ2-3; cdr3_nt: TGTGCCAGCAGTGGTAGCGGGGCAAGCACAGATACGCAGTATTTT; cdr3_aa: CASSGSGASTDTQYF
d_call: TRBD1; v_call: TRBV4-2; clone_size: -; j_call: TRBJ1-2; cdr3_nt: TGTGCCAGCAGCCCGAGCCGAGACAGGGAAGGCTACACCTTC; cdr3_aa: CASSPSRDREGYTF
d_call: -; v_call: TRBV7-3; clone_size: few; j_call: TRBJ2-1; cdr3_nt: TGTGCCAGCAGCTCCGGGACTGACAATGAGCAGTTCTTC; cdr3_aa: CASSSGTDNEQFF